The subject of this entry is one TCR beta chain. Here immunoSEQ multiplex PCR was the method, and the copy in TCRdb shows in-frame clones only, minus some. This sample has approximately 65,000 clones; under 95% occur once, and the top ten carry 0.62%. There are 14 residues in the CDR3. Per the germline V gene, CDR1 is GTSNPN and CDR2 is SVGIG (reference sequence). The ends were cut back, 4 bases at V and 1 base at J, with 13 bases in the middle. This sample stems from a study of OX40 agonist ivuxolimab in advanced cancers. Overall study context: Patients receiving dose escalation had hepatocellular carcinoma, melanoma, renal cell or head and neck cancer. Past anti-PD-1, anti-PD-L1 or anti-CTLA-4 therapy was accepted, and approximately 40% had received some.

A history of autoimmune disease or systemic immunosuppression excluded patients. This TCR was sampled from an adult with an advanced solid tumor such as melanoma, head and neck, liver or kidney cancer. This sample comprised CD4+ or CD8+ T cells sorted from blood, obtained in a trial of the OX40 agonist ivuxolimab. The chain couples TRBV30 to TRBJ1-2; D not resolved. In DNA, the CDR3 is TGTGCCTGGAAGACGGTACCCCTTAACTATGGCTACACCTTC. Protein product: CAWKTVPLNYGYTF.